Below, 17 T cell receptor beta chains from the same sample are listed, as sequenced in a study of blood T cell repertoires in COVID-19. The assay was immunoSEQ multiplex PCR, and TCRdb's table has in-frame clones only and misses some. This sample has more than 15,000 clones; roughly 82% occur once, and the top ten carry 21%. The specimen sequenced was peripheral blood. The source is a man older than 75 with active COVID-19.

The CDR3 loop reads CATSRPSGGGETQYF. CDR3 nucleotide sequence: TGTGCCACCAGCAGACCCTCGGGGGGTGGAGAGACCCAGTACTTC. The chain links TRBV15 to TRBJ2-5, with TRBD2 matching over 7 bases. This CDR3 comprises 15 residues. Losses at the gene ends were 2 bases for V and 4 bases for J; bases not matched to a gene: 7. Germline assignment: CDR1 LNHNV and CDR2 YYDKDF (reference sequence).

V gene TRBV19 combines with J gene TRBJ1-2; tentatively, D is TRBD1 (6 bases). CDR3 length: 14 residues. The V end was cut by 3 bases, the J end by 7 bases, with 15 bases between. From germline, CDR1 is LNHDA and CDR2 SQIVND (reference sequence). CDR3 DNA sequence: TGTGCCAGTAGTATGGCCAGGGGCCTCGGTGGCTACACCTTC. Translated, it gives CASSMARGLGGYTF. Using reference TRBV19 and TRBJ1-2 for the parts outside the CDR3, the full variable domain is DGGITQSPKYLFRKEGQNVTLSCEQNLNHDAMYWYRQDPGQGLRLIYYSQIVNDFQKGDIAEGYSVSREKKESFPLTVTSAQKNPTAFYLCASSMARGLGGYTFGSGTRLTVV.

The chain is built from TRBV4-2 and TRBJ2-7, with D unresolved. The CDR3 is made up of 15 amino acids. Germline-derived CDR1 and CDR2 are LGHNA and YNFKEQ. Trimming took off 5 bases at V and 0 bases at J, with 14 bases between the two ends. The CDR3 DNA follows: TGTGCCAGCAGCTTCGACTTCCCTAGCTCCTACGAGCAGTACTTC. It specifies CASSFDFPSSYEQYF.

This chain links TRBV28 with TRBJ1-4; D possibly corresponds to TRBD1 (6 bases). CDR1 is MDHEN, CDR2 SYDVKM, per germline. V was cut by 3 bases and J by 7 bases, with 12 bases left in between. CDR3 length: 14 amino acids. The CDR3 nucleotides read TGTGCCAGCAGTTTTCAGGGGTCGGGTGAAAAACTGTTTTTT. This sequence encodes CASSFQGSGEKLFF.

J is TRBJ2-1 and V is TRBV28, with 9 bases aligning to TRBD2. The CDR3 loop spans 17 amino acids. Germline V gene lookup returns CDR1 MDHEN and CDR2 SYDVKM. Trimming took 6 bases from V and 3 from J; bases not matched to a gene: 12. The CDR3 DNA sequence: TGTGCCAGCAGCTCCAGACTAGCGGACGTTAACTACAATGAGCAGTTCTTC. Translation: CASSSRLADVNYNEQFF.

The chain uses TRBV7-2 and TRBJ2-7; a weak D match, TRBD1 (6 bases). The CDR3 has 15 residues. The ends were cut back, 3 bases at V and 3 bases at J, with 15 bases in the middle. Germline V gene sequence: CDR1 SGHTA, CDR2 FQGNSA. This CDR3 reads CASSFDRHPRYEQYF. The CDR3 coding sequence is TGTGCCAGCAGCTTTGACAGGCACCCCCGCTACGAGCAGTACTTC.

The rearrangement joins TRBV29-1 to TRBJ1-2, with 7 bases that match TRBD1. This CDR3 spans 12 amino acids. V lost 5 bases and J lost 4; bases outside the gene matches: 4. Germline V gives CDR1 SQVTM, CDR2 ANQGSEA. CDR3 loop: CSVTGTVYGYTF. The DNA for the CDR3 is TGCAGCGTTACCGGGACAGTCTATGGCTACACCTTC.

The chain joins TRBV7-9 to TRBJ1-4; D is undetermined. V dropped 4 bases and J dropped 3 bases, with 9 bases sitting between them. The CDR3 loop spans 14 amino acids. Germline values: CDR1 SEHNR, CDR2 FQNEAQ (reference sequence). CDR3 region: CASSSGASNEKLFF. The CDR3 coding sequence is TGTGCCAGCAGCTCGGGAGCATCTAATGAAAAACTGTTTTTT.

This clone came up a few times. The chain carries TRBV19 and TRBJ2-2; weak D call: TRBD2 (6 bases). Trimming took 10 bases from V and 4 from J, leaving 19 bases between them. The CDR3 is 15 residues long. Germline CDR1 and CDR2: LNHDA and SQIVND (reference sequence). CDR3 coding DNA: TGTGCCACCTCTATCGGGGACTGGGTCACCGGGGAGCTGTTTTTT. Residues: CATSIGDWVTGELFF.

The CDR3, as DNA: TGTGCCAGCAGCAACCAGGGGGCGAACACTGAAGCTTTCTTT. Its translation: CASSNQGANTEAFF. This chain uses TRBV7-9 with TRBJ1-1; 8 nucleotides line up with TRBD1. With 5 bases clipped from V and 1 base from J, the junction kept 3 bases outside the gene matches. There are 14 residues in the CDR3. The germline V gene has CDR1 SEHNR and CDR2 FQNEAQ (reference sequence).

V gene TRBV6-1 combines with J gene TRBJ2-3; 13 bases are shared with TRBD2. CDR1 is MNHNS, CDR2 SASEGT, per germline. Trimming removed 3 bases from V and 6 bases from J; junction bases left unmatched: 6. This CDR3 spans 16 amino acids. This CDR3 is CASSEQLAGGSDTQYF. The DNA of the CDR3 is TGTGCCAGCAGTGAGCAACTAGCGGGAGGGAGTGATACGCAGTATTTT.

The chain joins TRBV2 to TRBJ2-3; TRBD1 agrees at 7 bases. V gave up 4 bases and J gave up 1 base; unmatched junction bases: 5. The CDR3 runs to 15 residues. Germline assignment: CDR1 SNHLY and CDR2 FYNNEI. This CDR3 is CASSGGGSGTDTQYF. CDR3 DNA: TGTGCCAGCAGTGGAGGGGGCTCGGGCACAGATACGCAGTATTTT.

The rearrangement joins TRBV28 to TRBJ2-1, with 16 bases identical to TRBD2. CDR1 and CDR2 from the germline V gene are MDHEN and SYDVKM. CDR3 length: 15 residues. The trim removed 10 bases at V and 9 bases at J, leaving 9 bases unmatched. In DNA form, the CDR3 reads TGTGCCATTGGGACTAGCGGGAGGGTGAGCGGTGAGCAGTTCTTC. Translation gives CAIGTSGRVSGEQFF.

The table lists this clone with a count of one. This chain connects TRBV27 to TRBJ2-6, with D perhaps TRBD1 (5 bases). Germline V gene data show CDR1 as MNHEY and CDR2 as SMNVEV (reference sequence). V lost 2 bases, J lost 2 bases, and 10 bases lay in between. The CDR3 sequence is 16 residues long. This CDR3 is CASSLVSRAGANVLTF. The CDR3 coding sequence is TGTGCCAGCAGTTTAGTATCCAGGGCTGGGGCCAACGTCCTGACTTTC.

The chain recombines TRBV30 with TRBJ2-1, with TRBD2 as a possible D gene (6 bases). The CDR3 length is 15 residues. Germline V gives CDR1 GTSNPN, CDR2 SVGIG (reference sequence). V was clipped by 1 base and J by 8 bases, with 18 bases between them. CDR3 residues: CAWSATALSGDEQFF. CDR3 nucleotides: TGTGCCTGGAGTGCGACGGCACTATCGGGGGATGAGCAGTTCTTC.

This chain connects TRBV5-1 to TRBJ2-7, with D tentatively TRBD2 (5 bases). The CDR3 contains 14 residues. Trimming removed 5 bases at V and 1 base at J, with 13 bases between. The germline gives CDR1 SGHRS, CDR2 YFSETQ. CDR3 nucleotides: TGCGCCAGCAGTTCCCAGCCGGGGTCCTACGAGCAGTACTTC. Its protein is CASSSQPGSYEQYF.

This clone was found once. The V call is TRBV4-3, the J call TRBJ2-1, with D possibly being TRBD2 (6 bases). V was pared by 3 bases and J by 10 bases, with 19 bases between. The CDR3 has 15 amino acids. The germline CDR1 and CDR2 sequences are LGHNA and YSLEER. The CDR3 DNA is TGCGCCAGCAGCCAGTACCTAGCGCCGTCGGCAGAGCAGTTCTTC. The encoded protein is CASSQYLAPSAEQFF.